The rows below give T cell receptor beta chains drawn from one sample of a study of CD8+CD57+ T cells in acquired aplastic anemia. TCRdb analysed the reads with MiXCR anew, one entry per CDR3 protein. The table has around 150,000 distinct CDR3 sequences, 60% to 80% seen once. Material for sequencing was sorted CD4+, CD8+, or CD8+CD57+ T cells (not recorded which) from PBMCs. Every receptor here comes from a human donor with aplastic anemia. The CDR3 runs from the conserved cysteine through the conserved F or W. A D gene is named only where the DNA matches it firmly. The size of a clone is reported for some rows only, either as once, few or many, or as a class for expanded clones.

j_gene | v_gene | d_gene | abundance | CDR3aa | CDR3nt
TRBJ1-2 | TRBV7-9 | - | - | CASRSLSNYGYTF | TGTGCCAGCAGGTCTCTTTCCAACTATGGCTACACCTTC
TRBJ1-2 | TRBV25-1 | - | - | CASSEPGPNYGYTF | TGTGCCAGCAGTGAGCCCGGACCTAACTATGGCTACACCTTC
TRBJ2-1 | TRBV20-1 | TRBD1 | - | CSAPRQGGDEQFF | TGCAGTGCTCCGAGACAGGGTGGGGATGAGCAGTTCTTC
TRBJ1-5 | TRBV7-6 | - | - | CASSLTDKRQPQHF | TGTGCCAGCAGCTTAACCGACAAACGGCAGCCCCAGCATTTT
TRBJ2-7 | TRBV5-1 | TRBD1 | - | CASSYLTGDEQYF | TGCGCCAGCAGCTATCTCACAGGGGACGAGCAGTACTTC
TRBJ1-1 | TRBV19 | - | - | CASSITGTLLDTEAFF | TGTGCCAGTAGTATTACAGGGACCCTTTTGGACACTGAAGCTTTCTTT
TRBJ2-3 | TRBV19 | - | - | CASSMMDSTDTQYF | TGTGCCAGTAGTATGATGGACAGCACAGATACGCAGTATTTT
TRBJ2-7 | TRBV29-1 | TRBD2 | once | CSVGGTPSGGQYF | TGCAGCGTTGGCGGGACGCCCTCGGGAGGGCAGTACTTC
TRBJ2-7 | TRBV12-5 | - | many | CASGLWFEQYF | TGTGCTAGTGGTTTGTGGTTCGAGCAGTACTTC
TRBJ1-1 | TRBV9 | - | once | CASSVLPLGTEAFF | TGTGCCAGCAGCGTATTGCCCCTCGGTACTGAAGCTTTCTTT
TRBJ2-7 | TRBV6-1 | - | - | CASSGQGSSYEQYF | TGTGCCAGCAGTGGGCAGGGGAGCTCCTACGAGCAGTACTTC
TRBJ2-5 | TRBV7-6 | - | few | CASSLVPDSQETQYF | TGTGCCAGCAGCTTAGTCCCGGACAGTCAAGAGACCCAGTACTTC
TRBJ1-1 | TRBV7-3 | TRBD1 | - | CASSQPTGGYTEAFF | TGCGCCAGCAGCCAACCCACAGGGGGCTACACTGAAGCTTTCTTT
TRBJ2-1 | TRBV6-4 | - | - | CASSDVGNTDTQFF | TGTGCCAGCAGTGATGTGGGGAACACAGATACGCAGTTCTTC
TRBJ2-3 | TRBV9 | - | - | CASRKQKSTDTQYF | TGTGCCAGCAGGAAACAGAAAAGCACAGATACGCAGTATTTT
TRBJ2-7 | TRBV20-1 | - | few | CSALIRAPNGHEQYF | TGCAGTGCACTTATCCGGGCCCCAAACGGGCACGAGCAGTACTTC
TRBJ2-2 | TRBV19 | TRBD1 | - | CASSPLPGQGTLNTGELFF | TGTGCCAGTAGTCCCCTCCCGGGACAGGGAACTTTGAACACCGGGGAGCTGTTTTTT
TRBJ2-7 | TRBV7-2 | - | - | CASSSSIREQYF | TGTGCCAGCAGCTCGAGTATTCGCGAGCAGTACTTC
TRBJ2-5 | TRBV2 | TRBD1 | - | CASSRWTGSEETQYF | TGTGCCAGCAGCCGCTGGACAGGGAGTGAGGAGACCCAGTACTTC
TRBJ2-7 | TRBV20-1 | TRBD1 | - | CSATDRGSYEQYF | TGCAGTGCTACGGACAGGGGATCCTACGAGCAGTACTTC
TRBJ1-5 | TRBV15 | TRBD1 | - | CATRRPGQGSNQPQHF | TGTGCCACCAGGAGACCGGGACAGGGAAGCAATCAGCCCCAGCATTTT
TRBJ2-1 | TRBV7-9 | TRBD1 | few | CASRPDRSSYNEQFF | TGTGCCAGCAGACCGGACAGGTCTTCCTACAATGAGCAGTTCTTC
TRBJ1-2 | TRBV10-3 | TRBD1 | - | CAISDGDRVNGYTF | TGTGCCATCAGTGATGGGGACAGGGTAAATGGCTACACCTTC
TRBJ2-7 | TRBV10-3 | TRBD2 | - | CASSEFGPAGGPTYEQYF | TGTGCCAGCAGTGAATTCGGACCAGCGGGAGGGCCTACCTACGAGCAGTACTTC
TRBJ1-2 | TRBV9 | - | - | CASKHRADYGYTF | TGTGCCAGCAAACACCGGGCGGATTATGGCTACACCTTC
TRBJ1-2 | TRBV7-8 | TRBD1 | - | CASSAQGAYGYTF | TGTGCCAGCAGTGCCCAGGGGGCCTATGGCTACACCTTC
TRBJ2-5 | TRBV2 | TRBD2 | few | CATSDPAGTSGRIQYF | TGTGCCACCAGTGATCCTGCCGGGACTAGCGGGAGGATCCAGTACTTC
TRBJ1-1 | TRBV29-1 | - | - | CSVEDPRSMNTEAFF | TGCAGCGTTGAAGATCCCAGATCGATGAACACTGAAGCTTTCTTT
TRBJ2-7 | TRBV19 | TRBD1 | - | CASSMVNRGEQYF | TGTGCCAGTAGTATGGTGAACAGGGGCGAGCAGTACTTC
TRBJ2-5 | TRBV10-3 | - | - | CAISARFDGADETQYF | TGTGCCATCAGTGCCAGATTCGACGGGGCGGACGAGACCCAGTACTTC
TRBJ2-1 | TRBV20-1 | TRBD2 | - | CSARALAGGRNEQFF | TGCAGTGCTAGAGCCTTGGCGGGGGGCCGCAATGAGCAGTTCTTC
TRBJ2-7 | TRBV29-1 | TRBD2 | - | CATNSGGSYEQYF | TGCGCCACCAATAGCGGGGGCTCCTACGAGCAGTACTTC
TRBJ1-6 | TRBV5-1 | TRBD1 | - | CASSLVDRGSSPLHF | TGCGCCAGCAGCTTGGTAGACAGGGGGTCTTCACCCCTCCACTTT
TRBJ2-3 | TRBV20-1 | - | - | CSDSGTDTQYF | TGCAGTGACTCAGGCACAGATACGCAGTATTTT
TRBJ2-7 | TRBV12-3/TRBV12-4 | - | - | CASGSADREVHEQYF | TGTGCTAGTGGCTCGGCCGACAGAGAAGTCCACGAGCAGTACTTC
TRBJ2-1 | TRBV20-1 | TRBD2 | - | CSAPGLNEQFF | TGCAGTGCCCCGGGACTAAATGAGCAGTTCTTC
TRBJ1-6 | TRBV9 | TRBD1 | - | CASSVGGTGDSPLHF | TGTGCCAGCAGCGTAGGTGGGACAGGGGATTCACCCCTCCACTTT
TRBJ1-2 | TRBV20-1 | - | few | CSATMSGTSNGYTF | TGCAGTGCTACAATGTCCGGGACATCTAATGGCTACACCTTC
TRBJ2-1 | TRBV7-9 | - | few | CASSLAGGNEQFF | TGTGCCAGCAGCTTAGCAGGGGGGAATGAGCAGTTCTTC
TRBJ2-7 | TRBV20-1 | - | - | CSARAGDRQYF | TGCAGTGCTAGAGCGGGAGACCGGCAGTACTTC
TRBJ2-5 | TRBV6-4 | TRBD2 | - | CASSDSTGGPETQYF | TGTGCCAGCAGTGACTCGACGGGGGGGCCAGAGACCCAGTACTTC
TRBJ2-7 | TRBV7-6 | TRBD1 | - | CASSPRQGYSGREQYF | TGTGCCAGCAGCCCGAGACAGGGGTATTCGGGTCGCGAGCAGTACTTC
TRBJ2-3 | TRBV4-1 | - | - | CASSQGTAYTDTQYF | TGCGCCAGCAGCCAAGGGACAGCGTACACAGATACGCAGTATTTT
TRBJ2-7 | TRBV2 | - | - | CASSETANEQYF | TGTGCCAGCAGTGAAACGGCTAATGAGCAGTACTTC
TRBJ2-5 | TRBV7-8 | TRBD2 | - | CASAASGGVEETQYF | TGTGCCAGCGCCGCTAGCGGGGGGGTTGAGGAGACCCAGTACTTC
TRBJ1-6 | TRBV5-1 | - | - | CASSLSRDHPLHF | TGCGCCAGCAGCTTGTCTAGGGACCACCCCCTCCACTTT
TRBJ1-2 | TRBV10-1 | - | - | CFGTPHYGYTF | TGCTTCGGGACACCCCACTATGGCTACACCTTC
TRBJ2-1 | TRBV7-2 | - | - | CASSLLGYEQFF | TGTGCCAGCAGCTTACTAGGCTATGAGCAGTTCTTC
TRBJ2-1 | TRBV20-1 | - | - | CSARGPSRDEQFF | TGCAGTGCTAGGGGGCCTAGCCGTGATGAGCAGTTCTTC
TRBJ2-1 | TRBV19 | - | - | CASSNTYNEQFF | TGTGCCAGTAGTAATACCTACAATGAGCAGTTCTTC
TRBJ1-5 | TRBV7-3 | - | - | CASSLTEVNNQPQHF | TGTGCCAGCAGCTTAACGGAGGTCAACAATCAGCCCCAGCATTTT
TRBJ2-3 | TRBV7-9 | - | few | CASSLTAGTQYF | TGTGCCAGCAGCCTTACAGCGGGTACGCAGTATTTT
TRBJ2-7 | TRBV9 | TRBD1 | - | CASSVGTGAYEQYF | TGTGCCAGCAGCGTCGGGACAGGGGCCTACGAGCAGTACTTC
TRBJ2-7 | TRBV20-1 | TRBD2 | - | CSASRTSGLYEQYF | TGCAGTGCTAGTCGGACTAGCGGGCTCTACGAGCAGTACTTC